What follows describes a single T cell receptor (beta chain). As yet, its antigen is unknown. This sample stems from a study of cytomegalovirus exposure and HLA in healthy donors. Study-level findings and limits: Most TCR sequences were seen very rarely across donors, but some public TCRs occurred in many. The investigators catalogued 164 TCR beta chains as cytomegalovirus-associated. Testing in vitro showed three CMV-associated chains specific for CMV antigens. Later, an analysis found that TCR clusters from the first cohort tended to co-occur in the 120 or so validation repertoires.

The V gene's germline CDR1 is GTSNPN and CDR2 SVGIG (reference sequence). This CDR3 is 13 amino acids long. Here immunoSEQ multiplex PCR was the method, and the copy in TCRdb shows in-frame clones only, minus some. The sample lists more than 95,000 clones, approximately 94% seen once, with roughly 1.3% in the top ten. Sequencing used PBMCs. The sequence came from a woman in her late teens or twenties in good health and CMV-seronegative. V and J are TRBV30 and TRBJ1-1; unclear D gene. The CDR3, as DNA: TGTGCACGGAGCATGTATAGGAACACTGAAGCTTTCTTT. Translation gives CARSMYRNTEAFF.